This T cell receptor beta chain emerged from a study of blood T cells in healthy people across ages. About the study: For every two T cells, template switching captured about one barcoded beta molecule. Overall study results and limits: A strong correlation was found between TCR beta diversity and the percentage of naive T cells.

This CDR3 is 15 amino acids long. V shed 6 bases and J shed 4 bases, with 19 bases lying between them. A second PCR of about 7 to 11 cycles used a sample-barcoded 5' primer and a J-beta primer mix. TCRdb re-called the 5' RACE reads with MiXCR, one entry per CDR3 protein. The table has about 590,000 distinct CDR3 sequences, roughly 31% seen once. As concerns this clonotype: Antigen specificity is unknown. A much larger clone lies a single base off, so this may be a read error.

The chain joins TRBV12-3 or TRBV12-4 to TRBJ2-7, with a weak D call TRBD1 (6 bases). The source is a woman older than 75 in good health. Material: blood. In nucleotides, the CDR3 is TGTGCCAGCAGCTCGGCCCAGGGGCCGCGATACGAGCAGTACGTC. It translates to CASSSAQGPRYEQYV.